This T cell receptor beta chain is from a study of cytomegalovirus exposure and HLA in healthy donors. Points on this clone: Antigen specificity is unknown.

The CDR3 sequence is 16 residues long. V lost 5 bases to trimming and J lost 4 bases; unmatched junction nucleotides: 7. Germline CDR1 reads MDHEN; CDR2 reads SYDVKM. The PCR made use of 60 Vbeta and 13 Jbeta primers. Clones were sequenced by immunoSEQ multiplex PCR, and TCRdb holds only the in-frame ones, with some missing. This sample carries under 250,000 clones, around 78% of them seen once, and the ten largest clones take approximately 2%. Study-wide points: Only CMV serostatus was available as immune exposure information. Some V segments, TRBV6-2 and TRBV6-3 among them, were indistinguishable and were therefore excluded.

The source is a man younger than 40 in good health and CMV-seronegative. The chain recombines TRBV28 with TRBJ2-1; 11 bases align to TRBD2. The specimen sequenced was PBMCs. The CDR3 nucleotides read TGTGCCAGCAGTCCTACCGGGACTAGCGGTTACAATGAGCAGTTCTTC. Translating gives CASSPTGTSGYNEQFF.